This paragraph covers one T cell receptor (beta chain) sequence. No antigen is known for it. The table came from immunoSEQ multiplex PCR; TCRdb's copy has only in-frame clones and leaves some out. The table lists 100,000 to 120,000 clones, roughly 87% of them singletons. The data are from a study of OX40 agonist ivuxolimab in advanced cancers. Across the study: Enrolled patients in dose escalation had cancers that were hepatocellular carcinoma, melanoma, renal cell or head and neck cancer. Whole-study results and caveats: Dosing at 0.1 to 3.0 mg/kg was accompanied by clonal expansion of CD4+ and CD8+ blood T cells by week 6. Which antigen the expanded peripheral T cells recognized is unknown. The average count of expanded clones was higher among CD8+ T cells than among CD4+.

With 1 base removed from V and 2 bases from J, the gap between germline ends came to 8 bases. Germline CDR1 reads MGHDK; CDR2 reads SYGVNS. This CDR3 has 14 amino acids. V is TRBV25-1 and J is TRBJ2-5; D gene unclear. Material: CD4+ or CD8+ T cells sorted from blood, obtained in a trial of the OX40 agonist ivuxolimab. This TCR was sampled from an adult with an advanced solid tumor such as melanoma, head and neck, liver or kidney cancer. The CDR3 region is CASSELTDQETQYF. CDR3 bases: TGTGCCAGCAGTGAATTGACGGATCAAGAGACCCAGTACTTC.